In this sample, the clone carrying this T cell receptor (beta chain) turned up many times. The CDR3 runs 14 residues. V was clipped by 6 bases and J by 7 bases, with 19 bases between them. Germline lookup yields CDR1 MDHEN and CDR2 SYDVKM. The sample is drawn from a study of regulatory T cells in long-lasting Graves disease. Noted time point: newly diagnosed GD, antithyroid drugs for less than 3 months. PBMC RNA served as the TCR library source. Building the TCR beta libraries relied on iRepertoire HTBI primers, and CDR3 regions underwent Arm-PCR. MiXCR, run by TCRdb on the multiplex PCR reads, gives a single entry per CDR3 protein. The sample records 500,000 to 700,000 distinct CDR3 sequences, approximately 15% being singletons. The same sample was also used in a study of T cells in Graves' hyperthyroidism and ophthalmopathy. This second study notes: A first-round RT-PCR of the TCR CDR3 used the HTBI primer set. Onset of ophthalmopathy came a median around 6.5 months after the model predicted it.

The rearrangement links TRBV28 to TRBJ2-7, with D maybe TRBD2 (5 bases). The starting material was peripheral blood mononuclear cells (PBMCs), obtained at new diagnosis, from a patient treated with antithyroid drugs. The receptor's source is a woman aged 25 to 39 with Graves disease. CDR3 coding DNA: TGTGCCAGCAGCGTCCCGGACTCACTCTGGGAGCAGTACTTC. It is translated as CASSVPDSLWEQYF.